This TCR beta chain appears in the sequencing data of a study of T-cell reconstitution after alpha-beta-depleted transplantation in children. Study findings and constraints: In patients about two months after transplant, alpha-beta T cells reportedly arose from several hundred expanded graft clones. High day-60 TCRbeta diversity in some patients came from surviving recipient T cells and thymic progenitors. T-cell numbers and diversity, one year after transplant, stemmed largely from T cells that were newly produced.

The CDR3 is 16 amino acids. Trimming removed 1 base at V and 0 bases at J, with 8 bases between. Germline V gives CDR1 SGHKS, CDR2 YYEKEE (reference sequence). In this sample, this clonotype turned up many times. What it binds is not known. The TCRbeta library was prepared with unique molecular identifiers. TCRdb re-derived calls from the PCR reads in MiXCR, one entry per CDR3 protein. The sample lists a few hundred thousand distinct CDR3 sequences, approximately 41% occurring once. This receptor was identified in a girl aged 2-10 years with aplastic anemia, due to receive a stem cell transplant. The genes are TRBV5-5 and TRBJ2-6, with D possibly TRBD1 on 5 matching bases. Source: PBMCs, taken before TCRalphabeta/CD19-depleted stem cell transplant. The CDR3 protein is CASSLYRNSGANVLTF. CDR3 DNA: TGTGCCAGCAGCTTGTACAGGAACTCTGGGGCCAACGTCCTGACTTTC.